The sequence of this T cell receptor beta chain was determined in a study of blood T cell repertoires in COVID-19. Study background: COVID-19 samples, acute and convalescent, were from the United States, Italy and Spain. Sources were T cells, B-cell-depleted T cells, or PBMCs; the material itself was cDNA or gDNA.

This clone was found a few times. V was pared by 2 bases and J by 4 bases, with 17 bases between. CDR1 is SGHTA, CDR2 FQGTGA, per germline. CDR3 length: 16 residues. Assay used: immunoSEQ multiplex PCR; TCRdb lists only in-frame clones, some missing. The sample records around 340,000 clones, approximately 89% being singletons. The sample taken for sequencing was peripheral blood. The rearrangement uses TRBV7-3 and TRBJ1-2; tentative D call: TRBD1 (5 bases). This TCR derives from an older woman with COVID-19, enrolled during active disease. The chain's CDR3 is CASSLYPGDSSYGYTF. In nucleotides, the CDR3 is TGTGCCAGCAGCTTATATCCGGGGGATTCCAGCTATGGCTACACCTTC.